Following are 14 T cell receptor beta chains from one sample sequenced in a study of shared clonotypes between healthy human individuals. Libraries were prepared by immunoSEQ multiplex PCR; TCRdb keeps only in-frame clonotypes and omits some of them. The table records about 1.1 million clones, more than 75% of them present only once. The sample taken for sequencing was memory CD4+ T cells from PBMCs. Subset described: CD45RA-negative fraction. Every receptor here comes from a man aged 18-30 years in good health. Some clones in this sample may be carry-over from other donors' samples.

The table lists this clone with a count of one. V gene TRBV19 combines with J gene TRBJ1-1, with TRBD1 as a possible D gene (6 bases). The CDR3 totals 14 residues. The germline V gene encodes CDR1 LNHDA and CDR2 SQIVND (reference sequence). Deletions cut 8 bases from V and 0 bases from J, with 13 bases between. The CDR3 reads CASRDTSMNTEAFF. The DNA of the CDR3 is TGTGCCAGTCGGGACACTTCCATGAACACTGAAGCTTTCTTT. The full variable domain, with the rest looked up from reference TRBV19 and TRBJ1-1, is DGGITQSPKYLFRKEGQNVTLSCEQNLNHDAMYWYRQDPGQGLRLIYYSQIVNDFQKGDIAEGYSVSREKKESFPLTVTSAQKNPTAFYLCASRDTSMNTEAFFGQGTRLTVV.

The gene calls are TRBV28 and TRBJ2-1; perhaps TRBD1 as D (6 bases). CDR3 length: 14 amino acids. Between the trimmed V and J ends, which lost 7 bases and 4 bases, there was a span of 14 bases. Germline V gene sequence: CDR1 MDHEN, CDR2 SYDVKM. The CDR3 spells CASNTWGPYNEQFF. In DNA form, the CDR3 reads TGTGCCAGCAACACCTGGGGGCCGTACAATGAGCAGTTCTTC.

V usage is TRBV6-5 and J usage is TRBJ2-5; 9 bases agree with TRBD1. J gave up 5 bases and V 6 bases, and 4 bases lay outside the gene matches. Germline loops: CDR1 MNHEY, CDR2 SVGAGI. CDR3 length: 13 residues. CDR3 in amino acids: CASRQGAAETQYF. The CDR3 region has the DNA TGTGCCAGCAGACAGGGGGCGGCGGAGACCCAGTACTTC.

This sequence joins TRBV15 and TRBJ2-5; TRBD2 aligns across 11 bases. Germline lookup yields CDR1 LNHNV and CDR2 YYDKDF (reference sequence). The CDR3 has 15 residues. Unmatched junction bases numbered 3, after V lost 1 base and J lost 5 bases. CDR3 region: CATSRGSGRVETQYF. The CDR3 coding sequence is TGTGCCACCAGCAGAGGTAGCGGGAGGGTTGAGACCCAGTACTTC. Full variable domain (missing parts from reference TRBV15 and TRBJ2-5): DAMVIQNPRYQVTQFGKPVTLSCSQTLNHNVMYWYQQKSSQAPKLLFHYYDKDFNNEADTPDNFQSRRPNTSFCFLDIRSPGLGDTAMYLCATSRGSGRVETQYFGPGTRLLVL.

Regarding this clone: A much larger clone is a single base away; this may be a read error. The sample carries other DNA sequences with the same CDR3. The rearrangement uses TRBV2 and TRBJ2-7; unclear D gene. This CDR3 is built from 11 residues. Germline loops: CDR1 SNHLY, CDR2 FYNNEI. Between the trimmed V and J ends, which lost 5 bases and 2 bases, there was a span of 4 bases. Here the CDR3 reads CASSYAYEQYF. The CDR3 DNA reads TGTGCCAGCAGTTATGCCTACGAGCAGTACTTC.

In DNA, the CDR3 is TGTGCCAGCAGCCAAGATTTCTTGCAGGGGGGGAGGAACACTGAAGCTTTCTTT. Amino acids: CASSQDFLQGGRNTEAFF. The chain carries TRBV14 and TRBJ1-1, with 7 bases fitting TRBD1. The CDR3 has 18 residues. V gave up 0 bases and J gave up 1 base; unmatched junction bases: 11. The germline V gene has CDR1 SGHDN and CDR2 FVKESK.

The chain links TRBV13 to TRBJ2-2; tentative D call: TRBD2 (6 bases). The CDR3 consists of 15 residues. V lost 3 bases and J 2 bases, leaving 10 bases between the germline ends. The germline CDR1 and CDR2 sequences are PRHDT and FYEKMQ (reference sequence). CDR3 loop: CASSFPTSNTGELFF. In nucleotides, the CDR3 is TGTGCCAGCAGCTTCCCTACTAGCAACACCGGGGAGCTGTTTTTT.

This clone was seen a handful of times. Other DNA variants within this sample encode the same CDR3. V and J are TRBV6-1 and TRBJ2-2; 8 positions match TRBD2. CDR3 length equals 15 residues. Germline lookup yields CDR1 MNHNS and CDR2 SASEGT. With 8 bases clipped from V and 5 bases from J, the junction kept 10 bases outside the gene matches. CDR3 sequence: CASSPAGVWTGELFF. DNA for the CDR3: TGTGCCAGCTCTCCAGCGGGAGTTTGGACCGGGGAGCTGTTTTTT.

This sequence joins TRBV7-9 and TRBJ2-3; D unresolved. Trimming pared 6 bases from V and 2 bases from J, leaving 6 bases between. The CDR3 totals 12 residues. The germline V gene encodes CDR1 SEHNR and CDR2 FQNEAQ (reference sequence). The CDR3: CASRLLTDTQYF. The CDR3 DNA follows: TGTGCCAGCAGGCTACTCACAGATACGCAGTATTTT.

The chain has TRBV11-2 and TRBJ2-7, with TRBD1 matching 7 bases. This CDR3 contains 15 residues. Germline CDR1 SGHAT, CDR2 FQNNGV. The V gene end was trimmed by 4 bases and the J gene end by 2 bases; junction bases not matched to a gene: 8. CDR3 loop: CASSSPRGTPYEQYF. Written as DNA, the CDR3 is TGTGCCAGCAGCTCCCCCAGGGGGACCCCCTACGAGCAGTACTTC.

The chain is built from TRBV4-2 and TRBJ2-1, with D possibly TRBD2 on 5 matching bases. From germline, CDR1 is LGHNA and CDR2 YNFKEQ. V was cut by 0 bases and J by 0 bases, with 12 bases left in between. The CDR3 covers 17 residues. The CDR3 sequence is CASSQDEFGDSYNEQFF. In nucleotides, the CDR3 is TGTGCCAGCAGCCAAGATGAATTCGGGGACTCCTACAATGAGCAGTTCTTC.

CDR3 coding DNA: TGTGCCAGTATCTCGAGCGGGAGGGTCGCAGATACGCAGTATTTT. Amino acids: CASISSGRVADTQYF. This sequence joins TRBV19 and TRBJ2-3, with 10 bases aligning to TRBD2. CDR3 length: 15 amino acids. Germline V gene lookup returns CDR1 LNHDA and CDR2 SQIVND (reference sequence). J lost 4 bases, V lost 7 bases, and 8 bases had no gene match.

The V call is TRBV6-1, the J call TRBJ1-3; 7 bases fit TRBD1. This CDR3 has 14 amino acids. V gave up 6 bases and J gave up 2 bases; unmatched junction bases: 4. CDR1 and CDR2 (germline): MNHNS, SASEGT. CDR3 amino acids: CASRQGIAGNTIYF. Written as DNA, the CDR3 is TGTGCCAGCAGACAGGGGATCGCTGGAAACACCATATATTTT.

The chain carries TRBV30 and TRBJ2-1; 10 positions agree with TRBD1. Germline CDR1 GTSNPN, CDR2 SVGIG (reference sequence). V shed 5 bases, J shed 7 bases, and the junction held 17 bases outside the gene matches. This CDR3 has 17 amino acids. CDR3 protein: CAWDRSAETGGMNEQFF. CDR3 DNA sequence: TGTGCCTGGGATAGGAGTGCTGAGACAGGGGGCATGAATGAGCAGTTCTTC.